This T cell receptor (beta chain) comes out of a study of cytomegalovirus exposure and HLA in healthy donors. Study-level information: Out of 398 genotyped donors, about 80% belonged to the Caucasian-associated ancestry cluster.

There are 14 residues in the CDR3. Germline lookup yields CDR1 LNHDA and CDR2 SQIVND (reference sequence). V lost 6 bases, J lost 4 bases, and 15 bases lay in between. The PCR employed 60 Vbeta primers together with 13 Jbeta primers. Data came from immunoSEQ multiplex PCR; TCRdb stores just in-frame clones and leaves some out. In the table there are about 60,000 clones, about 84% of which are singletons. The chain carries TRBV19 and TRBJ1-1; D is uncertain. The material sequenced was PBMCs. The source of this sequence is a male donor in good health and CMV-seronegative. CDR3 DNA sequence: TGTGCCAGTAGGCTGGATCCTCGGGGCACTGAAGCTTTCTTT. Residues: CASRLDPRGTEAFF. Looking up the rest from reference TRBV19 and TRBJ1-1 gives the full variable domain: DGGITQSPKYLFRKEGQNVTLSCEQNLNHDAMYWYRQDPGQGLRLIYYSQIVNDFQKGDIAEGYSVSREKKESFPLTVTSAQKNPTAFYLCASRLDPRGTEAFFGQGTRLTVV.